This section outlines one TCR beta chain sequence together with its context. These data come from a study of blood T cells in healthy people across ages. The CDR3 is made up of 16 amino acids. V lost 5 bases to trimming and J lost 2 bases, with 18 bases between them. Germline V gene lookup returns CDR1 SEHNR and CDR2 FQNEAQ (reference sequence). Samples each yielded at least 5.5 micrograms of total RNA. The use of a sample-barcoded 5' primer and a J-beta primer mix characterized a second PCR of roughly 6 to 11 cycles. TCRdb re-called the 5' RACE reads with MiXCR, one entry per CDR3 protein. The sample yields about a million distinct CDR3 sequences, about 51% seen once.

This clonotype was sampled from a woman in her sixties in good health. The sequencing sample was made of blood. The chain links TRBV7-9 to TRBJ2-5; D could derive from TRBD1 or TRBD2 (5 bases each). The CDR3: CASSPGTHLPQETQYF. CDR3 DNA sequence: TGTGCCAGCAGCCCCGGGACCCACCTCCCTCAAGAGACCCAGTACTTC.